This T cell receptor beta chain stems from a study of identifying expanded T cells in peripheral blood. Study-level findings and limits: Differentially abundant clones: around 1.2 between replicates, around 16 at around 14 days, roughly 18 at four. Across healthy donors, higher total template counts meant significantly greater roughly two-week count variance.

This CDR3 contains 13 residues. The germline V and J ends were trimmed by 4 bases and 1 base, with 8 bases remaining between them. CDR1 is SGHDT and CDR2 is YYEEEE in the germline V gene. Healthy donors had no documented immune events, such as infections, while sampled. Clones were read by immunoSEQ multiplex PCR, and TCRdb kept only the in-frame ones, dropping some. The table has about 85,000 clones, approximately 89% seen once. As regards this clone: The antigen remains unidentified.

The receptor's source is a person aged 18 to 75 in good health. Sequencing was done on a sample of blood. The V call is TRBV5-6, the J call TRBJ1-1; D is unclear. CDR3 protein: CASSPFWNTEAFF. CDR3 DNA: TGTGCCAGCAGCCCCTTTTGGAACACTGAAGCTTTCTTT.